This T cell receptor (beta chain) was found in a study of response to subunit inactivated influenza vaccine. V was shortened by 3 bases and J by 3 bases, with 11 bases between the two germline ends. This CDR3 is built from 14 residues. A note on this clonotype: Its target is not known.

TCRdb used MiXCR to reprocess the RT-PCR reads, holding one entry per CDR3 protein. The sample holds around 500,000 distinct CDR3 sequences; approximately 11% are singletons and the top ten take roughly 12%. Study-wide findings and caveats: The authors suggested that every seasonal influenza vaccination recruits few new T cells.

Source: PBMCs from blood, taken more than 35 days after vaccination. The chain recombines TRBV12-3 or TRBV12-4 with TRBJ1-1, with D possibly being TRBD1 (6 bases). The origin of this receptor is a man aged 45 to 65 who received an inactivated influenza vaccine. CDR3 nucleotide sequence: TGTGCCAGCAGTTTTGGAGGGGGTCACACTGAAGCTTTCTTT. Translation gives CASSFGGGHTEAFF.